This note documents a single TCR beta chain sequence. Its antigen is unidentified. This CDR3 comprises 14 residues. CDR1 is SGHDN, CDR2 FVKESK, per germline. V was cut by 5 bases and J by 11 bases, with 21 bases left in between. This table comes from immunoSEQ multiplex PCR, and its TCRdb copy is limited to in-frame clones, with some not included. The data contain about 55,000 clones, around 80% of them singletons. This sample was included in a study of T cell responses to AZD1222 COVID-19 vaccine. Study-wide findings and caveats: The sample set comprised mostly white British donors with more females, and clonal diversity was possibly underestimated. With two AZD1222 doses given, Spike-specific TCR breadth and depth both rose. Baseline antibody screening turned up just a handful of seropositive AZD1222 recipients. Nearly half of the spike-specific TCRs reportedly recognize variant regions that carry no mutations.

Sequencing was performed on peripheral blood, taken 28 days after the second AZD1222 dose. The V call is TRBV14, the J call TRBJ1-1; D gene uncertain. The clonotype comes from an adult who received the AZD1222 COVID-19 vaccine. The CDR3 DNA follows: TGTGCCAGCAGCAGTTGGGCGGCGGCCGAGGACGCTTTCTTT. It translates to CASSSWAAAEDAFF.